Listed below are T cell receptor beta chains from one sample, sequenced in a study of shared clonotypes between healthy human individuals. Sequencing used immunoSEQ multiplex PCR; TCRdb keeps in-frame clones, though not all of them. This sample has about 560,000 clones, with around 77% found just once. The source material was PBMCs. Receptor source: a woman aged 35 to 49 in good health. Some clones in this sample may be carry-over from other donors' samples. CDR3s include the opening cysteine and the closing phenylalanine or tryptophan. Fields, in order: clone size, J gene, V gene, D gene, CDR3 protein, CDR3 DNA. A D gene is named only where the DNA matches it firmly. Size values are once, few and many counts, or a class for expanded clones, and some rows have none.

few,TRBJ2-6,TRBV7-8,-,CASSPTRNQHPGANVLTF,TGTGCCAGCAGCCCGACCCGGAATCAGCACCCTGGGGCCAACGTCCTGACTTTC
-,TRBJ2-1,TRBV6-6,TRBD2,CASSRTSGRTNEQFF,TGTGCCAGCAGTCGGACTAGCGGGAGGACCAATGAGCAGTTCTTC
-,TRBJ2-1,TRBV2,-,CATQPPSYNEQFF,TGTGCCACACAACCTCCCTCCTACAATGAGCAGTTCTTC
-,TRBJ2-5,TRBV5-1,-,CASSLVVSVSRVQETLYF,TGCGCCAGCAGCTTGGTGGTATCGGTTTCGCGGGTCCAAGAGACCCTGTACTTC
-,TRBJ2-5,TRBV20-1,-,CSAAGPSQYF,TGCAGTGCTGCTGGACCTTCCCAGTACTTC
-,TRBJ2-1,TRBV4-1,TRBD2,CASSQASGSGDEQFF,TGCGCCAGCAGCCAAGCAAGCGGGAGCGGGGATGAGCAGTTCTTC
-,TRBJ1-1,TRBV2,-,CASSRVNTEAFF,TGTGCCAGCAGCCGGGTAAACACTGAAGCTTTCTTT
-,TRBJ1-2,TRBV15,TRBD1,CATSRALDRGRSYTF,TGTGCCACCAGCAGAGCTTTAGACAGGGGTAGGAGCTACACCTTC
-,TRBJ1-5,TRBV2,-,CASSPEDNQPQHF,TGTGCCAGCAGTCCCGAAGACAATCAGCCCCAGCATTTT
few,TRBJ2-1,TRBV6-5,-,CASSPGDRDYNEQFF,TGTGCCAGCAGTCCCGGTGATAGAGACTACAATGAGCAGTTCTTC
-,TRBJ1-1,TRBV4-3,-,CASSQIMNTEAFF,TGCGCCAGCAGCCAGATAATGAACACTGAAGCTTTCTTT
-,TRBJ2-3,TRBV7-9,TRBD2,CASSPSGSGGDTQYF,TGTGCCAGCAGCCCTAGCGGGAGCGGGGGAGATACGCAGTATTTT
many,TRBJ2-7,TRBV5-4,TRBD2,CASSLGGVGGNPYEQYF,TGTGCCAGCAGCTTGGGTGGCGTCGGGGGGAACCCCTACGAGCAGTACTTC
-,TRBJ1-1,TRBV5-4,-,CASSLGRGNTEAFF,TGTGCCAGCAGCTTGGGCAGGGGGAACACTGAAGCTTTCTTT
few,TRBJ2-7,TRBV19,-,CASSIARDSLYEQYF,TGTGCCAGTAGTATAGCGCGGGACAGCCTCTACGAGCAGTACTTC
-,TRBJ2-7,TRBV7-3,TRBD2,CASSRGASGRLDEQYF,TGTGCCAGCAGCCGGGGGGCTAGCGGGAGATTGGACGAGCAGTACTTC
-,TRBJ1-4,TRBV27,TRBD1,CASSPRQGSNEKLFF,TGTGCCAGCAGTCCCCGACAGGGGTCTAATGAAAAACTGTTTTTT
-,TRBJ1-5,TRBV19,-,CASSIDNPGQPQHF,TGTGCCAGTAGTATAGATAATCCAGGCCAGCCCCAGCATTTT
once,TRBJ1-2,TRBV10-3,-,CAISGDGNYGYTF,TGTGCCATCAGTGGGGACGGTAACTATGGCTACACCTTC
few,TRBJ1-1,TRBV5-1,TRBD1,CASSLSTGGNTEAFF,TGCGCCAGCAGCTTGTCGACAGGGGGGAACACTGAAGCTTTCTTT
-,TRBJ2-2,TRBV15,TRBD2,CATKGETSGRYTGELFF,TGTGCCACCAAGGGGGAGACTAGCGGGAGATACACCGGGGAGCTGTTTTTT
-,TRBJ1-2,TRBV6-6,TRBD1,CASTQGARGYTF,TGTGCCAGCACCCAGGGGGCTCGTGGCTACACCTTC
once,TRBJ2-1,TRBV11-3,-,CASSLTPNNVQFF,TGTGCCAGCAGCTTGACTCCGAACAATGTGCAGTTCTTC
-,TRBJ1-1,TRBV6-1,-,CASSLGTGNTEAFF,TGTGCCAGCAGTCTCGGGACGGGGAACACTGAAGCTTTCTTT
once,TRBJ1-4,TRBV6-5,TRBD1,CASRTGTGRGKLFF,TGTGCCAGCAGAACCGGGACAGGGAGGGGAAAACTGTTTTTT
-,TRBJ1-5,TRBV2,-,CASSGGGRNQPQHF,TGTGCCAGCAGTGGGGGCGGACGCAATCAGCCCCAGCATTTT
-,TRBJ2-1,TRBV28,-,CASSQRGGVVEQFF,TGTGCCAGCAGCCAGAGGGGGGGAGTGGTCGAGCAGTTCTTC
-,TRBJ1-1,TRBV15,-,CATLSGRVATEAFF,TGTGCCACCCTAAGTGGGAGAGTGGCCACTGAAGCTTTCTTT
few,TRBJ2-3,TRBV9,-,CASSGGVWSTDTQYF,TGTGCCAGCAGCGGAGGGGTATGGAGCACAGATACGCAGTATTTT
-,TRBJ1-5,TRBV19,TRBD1,CAAGTGIGQPQHF,TGTGCCGCCGGGACAGGGATCGGACAGCCCCAGCATTTT
-,TRBJ2-1,TRBV19,TRBD1,CASGQGAINEQFF,TGTGCCAGCGGACAGGGGGCTATCAATGAGCAGTTCTTC
few,TRBJ2-2,TRBV30,-,CAWTEGREAGELFF,TGTGCCTGGACGGAGGGGCGTGAGGCCGGGGAGCTGTTTTTT
-,TRBJ2-5,TRBV10-1,TRBD2,CANSGRIRLAGVLETQYF,TGCGCCAACTCGGGTCGGATAAGACTAGCGGGGGTGTTAGAGACCCAGTACTTC
-,TRBJ1-3,TRBV6-6,-,CASFGNTIYF,TGTGCCAGCTTCGGGAACACCATATATTTT
once,TRBJ1-5,TRBV4-2,-,CASSQDLVAGPAYSNQPQHF,TGTGCCAGCAGCCAAGATCTGGTCGCAGGGCCGGCGTATAGCAATCAGCCCCAGCATTTT
-,TRBJ1-5,TRBV6-6,TRBD1,CASSYSGQISNQPQHF,TGTGCCAGCAGTTACTCGGGACAGATTAGCAATCAGCCCCAGCATTTT
-,TRBJ1-2,TRBV6-1,-,CASSESGLGYTF,TGTGCCAGCAGTGAATCGGGGTTAGGCTACACCTTC
-,TRBJ1-1,TRBV30,TRBD1,CAWTAWDRGNTEAFF,TGTGCCTGGACGGCATGGGACAGGGGGAACACTGAAGCTTTCTTT
-,TRBJ1-3,TRBV2,TRBD1,CASQGTGSVAYTIYF,TGTGCCAGCCAAGGGACAGGGAGTGTAGCGTACACCATATATTTT
-,TRBJ2-5,TRBV5-3,TRBD1,CARSFDREGCGETQYF,TGTGCCAGAAGCTTCGACAGGGAAGGCTGTGGGGAGACCCAGTACTTC
-,TRBJ2-7,TRBV4-3,-,CASSQVSGWEQYF,TGCGCCAGCAGCCAAGTGTCAGGGTGGGAGCAGTACTTC
-,TRBJ2-1,TRBV5-1,TRBD2,CASSLEGSGSSEQFF,TGCGCCAGCAGCTTGGAAGGTAGCGGGAGCAGTGAGCAGTTCTTC
-,TRBJ2-1,TRBV5-1,-,CASSLGLAKTYNEQFF,TGCGCCAGCAGCTTGGGCCTAGCGAAAACCTACAATGAGCAGTTCTTC
-,TRBJ1-2,TRBV30,TRBD1,CAYSRGRLGQGTTNYGYTF,TGTGCCTACTCAAGGGGGAGGTTGGGACAGGGAACCACTAACTATGGCTACACCTTC
-,TRBJ2-5,TRBV2,-,CASIGRFETQYF,TGTGCCAGCATAGGGAGGTTCGAGACCCAGTACTTC
-,TRBJ2-5,TRBV9,-,CASSRGGETQYF,TGTGCCAGCAGCAGAGGAGGAGAGACCCAGTACTTC
few,TRBJ2-1,TRBV10-3,TRBD2,CASLAGDGNEQFF,TGTGCCAGCTTAGCGGGAGATGGTAATGAGCAGTTCTTC
-,TRBJ2-1,TRBV29-1,TRBD1,CSVKGTGDSNEQFF,TGCAGCGTTAAGGGGACAGGGGATAGCAATGAGCAGTTCTTC
many,TRBJ2-7,TRBV28,TRBD1,CASSFRGRSYEQYF,TGTGCCAGCAGTTTCAGGGGGCGATCCTACGAGCAGTACTTC
-,TRBJ2-2,TRBV7-8,-,CASSSPKIRTGELFF,TGTGCCAGCAGTTCCCCCAAAATAAGGACCGGGGAGCTGTTTTTT
-,TRBJ2-5,TRBV7-2,-,CASSWGPRETQYF,TGTGCCAGCAGCTGGGGACCTCGAGAGACCCAGTACTTC
once,TRBJ2-1,TRBV28,-,CASSQDSNEQFF,TGTGCCAGCAGTCAGGACAGCAATGAGCAGTTCTTC
-,TRBJ2-7,TRBV7-9,TRBD1,CASSLTGEVEQYF,TGTGCCAGCAGCCTCACAGGGGAAGTCGAGCAGTACTTC
-,TRBJ2-5,TRBV5-1,-,CASSRGFQETQYF,TGCGCCAGCAGCAGAGGGTTTCAAGAGACCCAGTACTTC
-,TRBJ1-4,TRBV10-3,-,CATNSSWLWLWGNEKLFF,TGTGCCACAAACTCTTCGTGGTTATGGCTCTGGGGTAATGAAAAACTGTTTTTT
-,TRBJ2-5,TRBV7-2,-,CASSLGLVQETQYF,TGTGCCAGCAGCTTAGGACTAGTCCAGGAGACCCAGTACTTC
-,TRBJ1-4,TRBV18,TRBD1,CASSPGTGATNEKLFF,TGTGCCAGCTCACCAGGGACAGGGGCAACTAATGAAAAACTGTTTTTT
-,TRBJ2-7,TRBV28,TRBD2,CASSVGGSPDEQYF,TGTGCCAGCAGCGTTGGCGGGAGTCCCGACGAGCAGTACTTC
-,TRBJ1-4,TRBV6-5,-,CASMEGLNNEKLFF,TGTGCCAGCATGGAGGGGTTGAATAATGAAAAACTGTTTTTT
once,TRBJ2-2,TRBV6-6,-,CASSYTQAWTGELFF,TGTGCCAGCAGTTACACGCAGGCGTGGACCGGGGAGCTGTTTTTT